This T cell receptor (beta chain) was sequenced for a study of sequential checkpoint blockade in melanoma. Study summary: Patients were randomized 1:1 to nivolumab-then-ipilimumab or ipilimumab-then-nivolumab first-line. Each arm's sequence ended with maintenance nivolumab.

Data came from immunoSEQ multiplex PCR; TCRdb stores just in-frame clones and leaves some out. The sample lists about 6,100 clones; 55% to 60% were seen once. The treatment: randomized to nivolumab then ipilimumab (arm A) or the reverse (arm B). No patient had prior DNA-damaging chemotherapy. From thawed PBMCs, live CD3+CD8+ cells negative for CD19 and CD56 were sorted. CDR1 is MNHEY, CDR2 SMNVEV, per germline (reference sequence). The CDR3 contains 12 residues. On this clone itself: Germline and junction disagree at one end, which may indicate a read error.

V usage is TRBV27 and J usage is TRBJ2-1; D not certain. The source was CD8+ T cells sorted from blood (inferred from file names), collected from a patient given nivolumab and ipilimumab in sequence. The clonotype was recovered from a human donor with melanoma. CDR3 sequence: CASSRPYSEQFF. The CDR3, as DNA: TGTGCCAGCAGTCGTCCGTACAGTGAGCAGTTCTTC.